The following is a TCR beta chain sequence with its context. This record comes from a study of T cell changes during pregnancy in multiple sclerosis. Looked up from germline, CDR1 is MDHEN and CDR2 is SYDVKM. V lost 2 bases and J lost 1, with 14 bases in between. The CDR3 consists of 16 residues. Sequenced by immunoSEQ multiplex PCR; TCRdb stores in-frame clones only, minus some. This sample yields about 35,000 clones, of which approximately 89% are seen a single time; more than 0.7% belongs to the top ten. The source was CD4+ T cells from peripheral blood mononuclear cells, collected after pregnancy. The genes are TRBV28 and TRBJ1-1; maybe TRBD1 (5 bases). The clonotype was recovered from a female donor in good health, enrolled as a control in a pregnancy study. The CDR3 here is CASSLVQVVGNTEAFF. For the CDR3, the DNA is TGTGCCAGCAGTTTAGTACAGGTGGTGGGGAACACTGAAGCTTTCTTT.